One sample yielded the 10 T cell receptor beta chains listed below, sequenced in a study of blood T cell repertoires in COVID-19 (TCRdb year 2020). The receptor library was made with the immunoSEQ multiplex PCR assay. TCRdb carries this immuneACCESS record with in-frame sequences only. Its versions omit some clonotypes, under half of them owing to an unresolved V gene in the studies checked, with the rest unexplained. Within this sample are roughly 480,000 clones, with roughly nine tenths of them counted one time only. The biggest ten clones account for over 0.7% of the sample. Sample: peripheral blood. All receptors derive from a man younger than 35 with COVID-19, enrolled during active disease.

This clone was seen only once. Other DNA sequences from this sample encode an identical CDR3 as well. The gene calls are TRBV18 and TRBJ1-2; tentative D call: TRBD1 (6 bases). Germline V CDR1 and CDR2: KGHSH, LQKENI. The CDR3 length is 14 residues. V was cut by 0 bases and J by 4 bases, with 9 bases left in between. CDR3 nucleotides: TGTGCCAGCTCACCACCGGCAGGGGTCTATGGCTACACCTTC. Protein product: CASSPPAGVYGYTF.

The chain recombines TRBV21-1 with TRBJ2-1; the table's D call of TRBD1 was not tested on the DNA. TRBV21-1 is labeled a pseudogene. The CDR3 length is 15 residues. The CDR3 nucleotides read TGTGCCAGCAGCACCCAGTTAGAGGGGGACAATGAGCAGTTCTTC. Protein product: CASSTQLEGDNEQFF.

CDR3 bases: TGTGCCAGCAGTTTACCCGGGACAGCCGGTGCGACTGAAGCTTTCTTT. Translation: CASSLPGTAGATEAFF. V and J are TRBV28 and TRBJ1-1; TRBD1 agrees at 7 bases. Germline CDR1 is MDHEN and CDR2 is SYDVKM. CDR3 length: 16 residues. The ends lost 2 bases at V and 5 bases at J; junction bases unmatched: 11.

This clone was counted between two and nine times. Other DNA sequences in this sample translate to the same CDR3. The rearrangement links TRBV4-2 to TRBJ1-5; TRBD1 is a possible D gene (5 bases). The CDR3 has 15 amino acids. With 0 bases removed from V and 1 base from J, the gap between germline ends came to 7 bases. Germline V gives CDR1 LGHNA, CDR2 YNFKEQ. The CDR3 sequence: CASSQDQGSNQPQHF. The CDR3 nucleotides read TGTGCCAGCAGCCAAGATCAGGGAAGCAATCAGCCCCAGCATTTT.

This sequence joins TRBV30 and TRBJ1-4; 9 bases map to TRBD1. J gave up 7 bases and V 5 bases, and 2 bases lay outside the gene matches. This CDR3 spans 12 amino acids. Germline CDR1 and CDR2: GTSNPN and SVGIG (reference sequence). The CDR3 sequence: CAWGQGREKLFF. The CDR3 region has the DNA TGTGCCTGGGGACAGGGGCGTGAAAAACTGTTTTTT.

This clone was detected only once. The chain recombines TRBV24-1 with TRBJ2-5; D is perhaps TRBD2 (7 bases). CDR3 length: 14 residues. CDR1 KGHDR and CDR2 SFDVKD come from the germline V gene. The V end was cut by 5 bases, the J end by 7 bases, with 16 bases between. Here the CDR3 reads CATSVTGGRGTQYF. Here the CDR3 DNA reads TGTGCCACCAGTGTCACGGGGGGCAGAGGGACCCAGTACTTC.

The chain employs TRBV5-4 and TRBJ2-1; TRBD2 aligns across 8 bases. This CDR3 is built from 16 residues. After removal of 3 bases from V and 4 bases from J, the junction contained 9 bases not matched to a gene. Germline lookup yields CDR1 SGHNT and CDR2 YYREEE (reference sequence). DNA of the CDR3: TGTGCCAGCAGCTCACCCGGAGCGGGAGCTTACAATGAGCAGTTCTTC. Its translation: CASSSPGAGAYNEQFF. The full variable domain, in which reference TRBV5-4 and TRBJ2-1 provide the parts outside the CDR3, is ETGVTQSPTHLIKTRGQQVTLRCSSQSGHNTVSWYQQALGQGPQFIFQYYREEENGRGNFPPRFSGLQFPNYSSELNVNALELDDSALYLCASSSPGAGAYNEQFFGPGTRLTVL.

The chain is built from TRBV5-1 and TRBJ2-7, with TRBD1 matching over 10 bases. V shed 2 bases, J shed 5 bases, and the junction held 10 bases outside the gene matches. The CDR3 has 16 amino acids. Germline V gene lookup returns CDR1 SGHRS and CDR2 YFSETQ. CDR3 sequence reads: CASSLWADRGRNEQYF. CDR3 sequence (DNA): TGCGCCAGCAGCTTATGGGCCGACAGGGGGCGCAACGAGCAGTACTTC.

This clone was seen a handful of times. The chain combines TRBV12-3 or TRBV12-4 with TRBJ2-3, with TRBD2 as a possible D gene (5 bases). This CDR3 spans 13 amino acids. The germline V and J ends were trimmed by 7 bases and 4 bases, with 12 bases remaining between them. Here the CDR3 DNA reads TGTGCCAGCATCCTGCGGGCGGCAGATACGCAGTATTTT. Translation gives CASILRAADTQYF.

The CDR3 DNA sequence: TGTGCCAGCAGCCCCAAGGGACAGGCCTGGCCGTTCTTC. It encodes CASSPKGQAWPFF. This chain connects TRBV7-9 to TRBJ2-1; 8 positions match TRBD1. Losses at the gene ends were 5 bases for V and 15 bases for J; bases not matched to a gene: 12. The CDR3 extends over 13 amino acids. Germline V lookup: CDR1 SEHNR, CDR2 FQNEAQ (reference sequence).